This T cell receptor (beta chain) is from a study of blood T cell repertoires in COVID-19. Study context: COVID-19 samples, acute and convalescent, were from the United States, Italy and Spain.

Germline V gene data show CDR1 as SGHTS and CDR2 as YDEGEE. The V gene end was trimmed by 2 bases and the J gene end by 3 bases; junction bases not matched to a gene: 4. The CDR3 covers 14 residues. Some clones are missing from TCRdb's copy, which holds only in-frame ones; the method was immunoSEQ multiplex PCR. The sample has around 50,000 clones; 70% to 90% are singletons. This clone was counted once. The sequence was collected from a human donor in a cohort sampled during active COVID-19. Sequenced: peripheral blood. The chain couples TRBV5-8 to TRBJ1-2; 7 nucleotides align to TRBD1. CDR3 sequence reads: CASSLGDRYYGYTF. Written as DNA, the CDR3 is TGTGCCAGCAGCTTAGGGGACAGATACTATGGCTACACCTTC.